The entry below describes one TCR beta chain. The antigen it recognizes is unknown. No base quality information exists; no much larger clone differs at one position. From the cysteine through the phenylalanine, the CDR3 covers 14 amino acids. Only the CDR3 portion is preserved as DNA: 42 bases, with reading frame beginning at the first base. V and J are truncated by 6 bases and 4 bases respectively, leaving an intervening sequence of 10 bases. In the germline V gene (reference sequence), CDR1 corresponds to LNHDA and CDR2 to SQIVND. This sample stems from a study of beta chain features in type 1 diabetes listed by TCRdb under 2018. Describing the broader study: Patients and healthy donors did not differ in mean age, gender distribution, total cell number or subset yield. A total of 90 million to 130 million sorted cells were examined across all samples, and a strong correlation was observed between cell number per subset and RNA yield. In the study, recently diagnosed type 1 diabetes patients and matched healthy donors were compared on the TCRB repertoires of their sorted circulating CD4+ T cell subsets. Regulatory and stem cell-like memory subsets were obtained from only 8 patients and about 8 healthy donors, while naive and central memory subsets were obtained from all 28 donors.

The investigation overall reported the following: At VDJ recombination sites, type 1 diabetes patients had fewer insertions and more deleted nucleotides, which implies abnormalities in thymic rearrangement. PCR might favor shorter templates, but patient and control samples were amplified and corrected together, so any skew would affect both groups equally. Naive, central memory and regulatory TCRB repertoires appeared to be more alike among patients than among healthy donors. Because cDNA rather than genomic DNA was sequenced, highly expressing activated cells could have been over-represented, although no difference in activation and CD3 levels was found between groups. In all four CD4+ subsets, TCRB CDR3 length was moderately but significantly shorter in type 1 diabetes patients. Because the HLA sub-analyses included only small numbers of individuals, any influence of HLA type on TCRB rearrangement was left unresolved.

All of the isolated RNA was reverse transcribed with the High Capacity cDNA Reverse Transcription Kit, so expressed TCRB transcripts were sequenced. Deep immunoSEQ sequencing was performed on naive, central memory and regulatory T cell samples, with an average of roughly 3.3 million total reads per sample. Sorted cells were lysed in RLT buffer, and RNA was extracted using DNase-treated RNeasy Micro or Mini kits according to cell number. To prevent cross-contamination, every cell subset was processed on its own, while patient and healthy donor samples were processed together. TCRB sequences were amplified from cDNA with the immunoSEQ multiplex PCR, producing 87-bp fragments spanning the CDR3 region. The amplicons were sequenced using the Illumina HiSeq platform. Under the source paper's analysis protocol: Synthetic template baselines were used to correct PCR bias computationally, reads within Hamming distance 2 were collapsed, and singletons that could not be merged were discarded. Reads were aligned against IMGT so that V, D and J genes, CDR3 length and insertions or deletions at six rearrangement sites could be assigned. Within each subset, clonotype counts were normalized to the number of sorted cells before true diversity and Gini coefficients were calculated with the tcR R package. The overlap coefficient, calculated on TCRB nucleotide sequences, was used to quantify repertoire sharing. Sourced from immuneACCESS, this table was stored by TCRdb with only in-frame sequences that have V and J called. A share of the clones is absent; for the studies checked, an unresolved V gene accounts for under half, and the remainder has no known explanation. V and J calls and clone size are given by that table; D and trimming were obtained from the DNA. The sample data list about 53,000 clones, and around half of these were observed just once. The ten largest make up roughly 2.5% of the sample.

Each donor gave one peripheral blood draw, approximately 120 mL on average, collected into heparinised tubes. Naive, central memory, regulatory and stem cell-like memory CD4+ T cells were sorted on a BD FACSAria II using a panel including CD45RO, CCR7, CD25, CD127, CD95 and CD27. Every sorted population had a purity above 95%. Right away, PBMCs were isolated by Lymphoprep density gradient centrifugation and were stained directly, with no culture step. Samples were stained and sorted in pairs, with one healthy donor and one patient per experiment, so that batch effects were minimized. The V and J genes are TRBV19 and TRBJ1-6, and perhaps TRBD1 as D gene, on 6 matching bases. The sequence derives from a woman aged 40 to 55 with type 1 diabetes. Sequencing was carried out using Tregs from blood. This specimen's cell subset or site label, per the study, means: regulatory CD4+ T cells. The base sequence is TGTGCCAGTAGACAGGGTGGTTATAATTCACCCCTCCACTTT. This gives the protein CASRQGGYNSPLHF.